Presented here are 15 T cell receptor beta chains from one specimen sequenced in a study of cytomegalovirus exposure and HLA in healthy donors. Generated by immunoSEQ multiplex PCR, the TCRdb table keeps only in-frame clones and is missing some. The sample records some 84,000 clones, approximately 90% being singletons. The sample comprised PBMCs. These TCRs come from a man aged 25-45 years in good health and CMV-seronegative.

This clone appeared once. This sequence joins TRBV7-9 and TRBJ1-1, with D unclear. Germline values: CDR1 SEHNR, CDR2 FQNEAQ (reference sequence). V was cut by 1 base and J by 7 bases, with 16 bases left in between. The CDR3 runs to 15 residues. The CDR3 DNA sequence: TGTGCCAGCAGCTTAGTTACTAGAGAAGATGTTGAAGCTTTCTTT. This codes for CASSLVTREDVEAFF.

The rearrangement joins TRBV9 to TRBJ2-1; 9 nucleotides line up with TRBD1. J gave up 2 bases and V 3 bases, and 9 bases lay outside the gene matches. Per the germline V gene, CDR1 is SGDLS and CDR2 is YYNGEE. CDR3 length: 17 amino acids. The CDR3 region is CASSASTGTGTYNEQFF. The CDR3 region has the DNA TGTGCCAGCAGCGCTTCGACGGGGACAGGGACCTACAATGAGCAGTTCTTC.

CDR3 residues: CACFGTANTGELFF. The CDR3 DNA reads TGTGCCTGTTTCGGGACAGCCAACACCGGGGAGCTGTTTTTT. This chain links TRBV28 with TRBJ2-2; the match to TRBD1 covers 7 bases. Unmatched junction bases numbered 8, after V lost 11 bases and J lost 2 bases. This CDR3 spans 14 amino acids. CDR1 is MDHEN, CDR2 SYDVKM, per germline.

The chain is built from TRBV14 and TRBJ2-5; 7 positions agree with TRBD2. This CDR3 has 14 amino acids. Per the germline V gene, CDR1 is SGHDN and CDR2 is FVKESK. The V gene end was trimmed by 1 base and the J gene end by 5 bases; junction bases not matched to a gene: 4. The CDR3: CASSQGLGGETQYF. In DNA, the CDR3 is TGTGCCAGCAGCCAAGGTTTGGGAGGGGAGACCCAGTACTTC.

This clone was seen once. This rearrangement joins TRBV7-9 to TRBJ2-7; TRBD1 aligns across 11 bases. Trimming took 5 bases from V and 4 from J; bases not matched to a gene: 13. There are 17 residues in the CDR3. The germline V gene has CDR1 SEHNR and CDR2 FQNEAQ (reference sequence). Here the CDR3 reads CASSPRGIGTGGYEQYF. The CDR3 DNA sequence: TGTGCCAGCAGCCCCCGTGGAATTGGGACAGGGGGTTACGAGCAGTACTTC.

The J gene is TRBJ2-2, the V gene TRBV10-2; 8 bases map to TRBD2. Germline V gene lookup returns CDR1 WSHSY and CDR2 SAAADI. V lost 10 bases to trimming and J lost 6 bases; unmatched junction nucleotides: 10. This CDR3 region has 14 residues. The CDR3 nucleotides are TGCGCCACCCGGGGGGGGCGAACAGCCGGGGAGCTGTTTTTT. Translated: CATRGGRTAGELFF.

Notes on this clone: One end of the junction varies from germline; a read error may be responsible. The chain is built from TRBV6-1 and TRBJ1-1, with 7 bases fitting TRBD1. CDR1 MNHNS and CDR2 SASEGT come from the germline V gene. The CDR3 contains 15 residues. The CDR3 nucleotides read TGTGCCAGCAGAGAACATCTGACAGGGAACGCTGAAGCTTTCTTT. It is translated as CASREHLTGNAEAFF.

The rearrangement uses TRBV5-4 and TRBJ2-4, with D maybe TRBD1 (6 bases). The CDR3 runs to 20 residues. The germline gives CDR1 SGHNT, CDR2 YYREEE (reference sequence). V lost 0 bases and J lost 3, with 25 bases in between. DNA for the CDR3: TGTGCCAGCAGCTTGGTTTGGGGGCAGGGCCGCCCTGAAGGCAAAAACATTCAGTACTTC. Its translation: CASSLVWGQGRPEGKNIQYF.

The rearrangement uses TRBV2 and TRBJ2-3, with no clear D. Per the germline V gene, CDR1 is SNHLY and CDR2 is FYNNEI. V was cut by 5 bases and J by 5 bases, with 14 bases left in between. The CDR3 consists of 14 residues. CDR3 nucleotide sequence: TGTGCCAGCAGTCAAGGCCCGGGTCGAGATACGCAGTATTTT. Its protein is CASSQGPGRDTQYF.

The V and J genes are TRBV9 and TRBJ2-5; D unresolved. The CDR3 consists of 15 residues. Germline assignment: CDR1 SGDLS and CDR2 YYNGEE. V lost 1 base, J lost 0 bases, and 10 bases lay in between. CDR3 amino acids: CASSVSVGYQETQYF. CDR3 DNA: TGTGCCAGCAGCGTATCGGTCGGGTACCAAGAGACCCAGTACTTC.

This clone was recorded only once. This rearrangement joins TRBV28 to TRBJ2-1; 9 bases are a match to TRBD1. The V and J ends lost 6 bases and 3 bases, in that order; junction bases with no gene match: 9. The CDR3 sequence is 16 residues long. Germline V lookup: CDR1 MDHEN, CDR2 SYDVKM. CDR3 sequence (DNA): TGTGCCAGCAGAGACCAGGGGACAGGGTTCTACAATGAGCAGTTCTTC. It encodes CASRDQGTGFYNEQFF. The whole variable domain, remainder taken from reference TRBV28 and TRBJ2-1, is DVKVTQSSRYLVKRTGEKVFLECVQDMDHENMFWYRQDPGLGLRLIYFSYDVKMKEKGDIPEGYSVSREKKERFSLILESASTNQTSMYLCASRDQGTGFYNEQFFGPGTRLTVL.

The V call is TRBV11-3, the J call TRBJ2-3; 7 nucleotides agree with TRBD2. V was clipped by 1 base and J by 0 bases; unmatched bases: 7. CDR1 and CDR2 (germline): SGHNT, YENEEA. The CDR3 runs 17 residues. The CDR3 nucleotides read TGTGCCAGCAGCTTAGGACTAGCAGGATTTAGCACAGATACGCAGTATTTT. This sequence encodes CASSLGLAGFSTDTQYF.

The genes are TRBV6-6 and TRBJ2-2, with a possible D match to TRBD1 (5 bases). The CDR3 spans 15 residues. The V gene's germline CDR1 is MNHNY and CDR2 SVGAGI (reference sequence). V lost 6 bases and J 2 bases, leaving 13 bases between the germline ends. The DNA of the CDR3 is TGTGCCAGCAGCAACTTGGGGCCTAACACCGGGGAGCTGTTTTTT. It encodes CASSNLGPNTGELFF.

The chain joins TRBV5-4 to TRBJ2-5, with 7 bases matching TRBD1. The V segment lost 0 bases and the J segment 4 bases; nucleotides outside the gene matches: 9. The CDR3 is made up of 16 amino acids. Per the germline V gene, CDR1 is SGHNT and CDR2 is YYREEE (reference sequence). The CDR3 coding sequence is TGTGCCAGCAGCTTGGGAGGGGGCCTACGTTTAGAGACCCAGTACTTC. Translated: CASSLGGGLRLETQYF. Looking up the rest from reference TRBV5-4 and TRBJ2-5 gives the full variable domain: ETGVTQSPTHLIKTRGQQVTLRCSSQSGHNTVSWYQQALGQGPQFIFQYYREEENGRGNFPPRFSGLQFPNYSSELNVNALELDDSALYLCASSLGGGLRLETQYFGPGTRLLVL.

The chain combines TRBV7-2 with TRBJ2-1, with TRBD2 matching over 7 bases. Germline V gives CDR1 SGHTA, CDR2 FQGNSA. J lost 4 bases, V lost 7 bases, and 10 bases had no gene match. CDR3 length: 15 amino acids. The CDR3 sequence: CASTRRRGSYNEQFF. CDR3 sequence (DNA): TGTGCCAGCACCCGAAGGCGGGGGTCTTACAATGAGCAGTTCTTC.